This T cell receptor beta chain was retrieved from a study of blood T cell repertoires in COVID-19. Study as a whole: Whether acute or convalescent, the COVID-19 samples came from the United States, Italy and Spain. In each case, the material was cDNA or gDNA derived from T cells, B-cell-depleted T cells, or PBMCs.

TCRdb's copy holds only in-frame clones and misses some; the assay was immunoSEQ multiplex PCR. This sample has roughly 200,000 clones, with roughly 86% found just once. This CDR3 comprises 15 residues. V was pared by 4 bases and J by 0 bases, with 3 bases of the junction left unmatched. CDR1 MDHEN and CDR2 SYDVKM come from the germline V gene. The TCR was taken from a man between 18 and 29 years old with active or convalescent COVID-19. Material: peripheral blood. The chain has TRBV28 and TRBJ1-5, with 7 bases fitting TRBD1. CDR3 sequence: CASSYRGYSNQPQHF. The CDR3 DNA sequence: TGTGCCAGCAGTTACAGGGGCTATAGCAATCAGCCCCAGCATTTT.